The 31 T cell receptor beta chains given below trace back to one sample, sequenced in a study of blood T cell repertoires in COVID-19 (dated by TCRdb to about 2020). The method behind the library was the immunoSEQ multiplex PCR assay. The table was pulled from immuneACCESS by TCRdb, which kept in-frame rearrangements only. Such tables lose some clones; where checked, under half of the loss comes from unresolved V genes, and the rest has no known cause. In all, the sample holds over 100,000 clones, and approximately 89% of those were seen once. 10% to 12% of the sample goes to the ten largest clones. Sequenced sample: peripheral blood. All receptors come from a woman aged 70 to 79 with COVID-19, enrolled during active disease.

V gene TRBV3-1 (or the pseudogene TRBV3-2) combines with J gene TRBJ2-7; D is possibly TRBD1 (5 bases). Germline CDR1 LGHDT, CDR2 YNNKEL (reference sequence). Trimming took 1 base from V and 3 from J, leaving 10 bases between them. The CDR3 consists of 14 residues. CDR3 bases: TGTGCCAGCAGCCAAGGGGGCGCAGACTACGAGCAGTACTTC. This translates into CASSQGGADYEQYF.

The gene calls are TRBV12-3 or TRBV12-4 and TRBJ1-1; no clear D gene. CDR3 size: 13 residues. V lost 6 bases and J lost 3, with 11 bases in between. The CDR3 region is CASSPRVDTEAFF. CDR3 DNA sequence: TGTGCCAGCAGCCCTCGGGTTGACACTGAAGCTTTCTTT.

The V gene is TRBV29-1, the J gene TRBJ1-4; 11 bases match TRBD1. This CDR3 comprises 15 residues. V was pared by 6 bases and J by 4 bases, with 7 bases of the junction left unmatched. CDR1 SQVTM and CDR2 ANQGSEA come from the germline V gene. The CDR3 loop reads CSVLGQGDYNEKLFF. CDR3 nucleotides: TGCAGCGTCCTGGGACAGGGGGATTATAATGAAAAACTGTTTTTT.

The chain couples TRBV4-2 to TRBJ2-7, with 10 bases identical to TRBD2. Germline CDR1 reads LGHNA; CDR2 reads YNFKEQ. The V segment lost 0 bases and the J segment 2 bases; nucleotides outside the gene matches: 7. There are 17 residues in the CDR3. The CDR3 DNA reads TGTGCCAGCAGCCAAGAAATCAGAGCGGGGGGGGCCTACGAGCAGTACTTC. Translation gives CASSQEIRAGGAYEQYF.

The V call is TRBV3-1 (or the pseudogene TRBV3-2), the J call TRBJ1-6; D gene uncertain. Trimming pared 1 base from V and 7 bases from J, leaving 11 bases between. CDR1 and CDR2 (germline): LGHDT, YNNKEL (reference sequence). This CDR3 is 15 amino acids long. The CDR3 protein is CASSQGLGVNSPLHF. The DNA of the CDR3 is TGTGCCAGCAGCCAAGGATTGGGAGTGAATTCACCCCTCCACTTT.

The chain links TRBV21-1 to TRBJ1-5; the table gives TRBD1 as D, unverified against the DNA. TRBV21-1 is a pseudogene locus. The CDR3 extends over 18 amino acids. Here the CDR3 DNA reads TGTGCCAGCCCGATCGCCCGGACAGTCCGATTTTTCAATCAGCCCCAGCATTTT. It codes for CASPIARTVRFFNQPQHF.

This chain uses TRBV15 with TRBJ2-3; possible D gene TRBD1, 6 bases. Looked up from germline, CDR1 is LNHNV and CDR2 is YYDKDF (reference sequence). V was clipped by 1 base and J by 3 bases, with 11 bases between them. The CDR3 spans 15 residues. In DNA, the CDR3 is TGTGCCACCAGCAGAGGAGGGACACTTACAGATACGCAGTATTTT. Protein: CATSRGGTLTDTQYF.

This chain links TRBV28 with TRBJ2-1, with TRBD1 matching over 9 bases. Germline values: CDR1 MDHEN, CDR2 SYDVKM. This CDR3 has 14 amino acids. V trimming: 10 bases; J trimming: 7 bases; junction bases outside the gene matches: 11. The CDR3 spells CATSHRGRRNEQFF. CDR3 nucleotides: TGTGCCACATCCCACAGGGGGCGCCGGAATGAGCAGTTCTTC.

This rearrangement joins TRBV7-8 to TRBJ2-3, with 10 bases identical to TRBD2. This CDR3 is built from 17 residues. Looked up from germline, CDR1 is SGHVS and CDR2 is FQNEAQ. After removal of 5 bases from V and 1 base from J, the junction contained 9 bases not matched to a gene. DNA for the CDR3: TGTGCCAGCAGCCACTTCACCGGGACTAGCGGCACAGATACGCAGTATTTT. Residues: CASSHFTGTSGTDTQYF.

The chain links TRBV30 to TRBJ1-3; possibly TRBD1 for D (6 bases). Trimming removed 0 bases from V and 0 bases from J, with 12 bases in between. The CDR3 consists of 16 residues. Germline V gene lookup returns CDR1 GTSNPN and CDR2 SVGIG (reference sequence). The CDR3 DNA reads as TGTGCCTGGAGTGTACTGGACAGTTACTCTGGAAACACCATATATTTT. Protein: CAWSVLDSYSGNTIYF.

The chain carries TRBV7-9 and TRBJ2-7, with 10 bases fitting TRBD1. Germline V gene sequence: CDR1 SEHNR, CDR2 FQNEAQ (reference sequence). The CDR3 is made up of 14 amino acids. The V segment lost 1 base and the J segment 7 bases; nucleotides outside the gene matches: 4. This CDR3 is CASSLGTGGGEQYF. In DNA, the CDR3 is TGTGCCAGCAGCTTAGGGACAGGGGGAGGAGAGCAGTACTTC.

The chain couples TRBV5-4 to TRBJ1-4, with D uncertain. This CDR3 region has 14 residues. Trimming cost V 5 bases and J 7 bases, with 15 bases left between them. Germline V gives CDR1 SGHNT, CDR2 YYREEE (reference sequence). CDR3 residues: CASSQPGLGEKLFF. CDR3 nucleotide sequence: TGTGCCAGCAGTCAGCCTGGACTGGGTGAAAAACTGTTTTTT.

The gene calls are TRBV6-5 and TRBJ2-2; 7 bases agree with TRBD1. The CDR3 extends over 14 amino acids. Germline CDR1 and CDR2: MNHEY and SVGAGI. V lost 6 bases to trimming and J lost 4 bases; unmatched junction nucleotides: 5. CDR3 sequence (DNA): TGTGCCAGCAGAAAACAGGGGCCCACCGGGGAGCTGTTTTTT. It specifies CASRKQGPTGELFF.

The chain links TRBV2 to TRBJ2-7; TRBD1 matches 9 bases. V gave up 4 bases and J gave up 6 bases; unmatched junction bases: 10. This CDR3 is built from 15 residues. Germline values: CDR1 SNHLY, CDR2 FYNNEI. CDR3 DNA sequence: TGTGCCAGCAGTGGGGGTCGGGACAGGGCTTTCGAGCAGTACTTC. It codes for CASSGGRDRAFEQYF. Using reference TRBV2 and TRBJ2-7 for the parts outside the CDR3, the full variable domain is EPEVTQTPSHQVTQMGQEVILRCVPISNHLYFYWYRQILGQKVEFLVSFYNNEISEKSEIFDDQFSVERPDGSNFTLKIRSTKLEDSAMYFCASSGGRDRAFEQYFGPGTRLTVT.

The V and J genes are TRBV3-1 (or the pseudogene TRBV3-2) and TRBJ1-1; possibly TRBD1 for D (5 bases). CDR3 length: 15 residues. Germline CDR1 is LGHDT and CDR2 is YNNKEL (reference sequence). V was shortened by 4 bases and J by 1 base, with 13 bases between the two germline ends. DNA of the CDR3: TGTGCCAGCAGCCCATCCAGGGTTTGGAACACTGAAGCTTTCTTT. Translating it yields CASSPSRVWNTEAFF.

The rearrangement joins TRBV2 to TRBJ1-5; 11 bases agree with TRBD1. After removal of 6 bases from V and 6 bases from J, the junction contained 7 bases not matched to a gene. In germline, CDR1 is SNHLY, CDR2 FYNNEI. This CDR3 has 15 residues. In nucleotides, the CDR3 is TGTGCCAGCAGGATGGGACAGGGGGTACGTCAGCCCCAGCATTTT. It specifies CASRMGQGVRQPQHF.

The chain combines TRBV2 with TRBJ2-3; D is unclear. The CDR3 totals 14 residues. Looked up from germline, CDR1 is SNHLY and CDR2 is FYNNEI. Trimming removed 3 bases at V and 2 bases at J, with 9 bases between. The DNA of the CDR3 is TGTGCCAGCAGTGAGGGCCTTTCCACAGATACGCAGTATTTT. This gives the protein CASSEGLSTDTQYF.

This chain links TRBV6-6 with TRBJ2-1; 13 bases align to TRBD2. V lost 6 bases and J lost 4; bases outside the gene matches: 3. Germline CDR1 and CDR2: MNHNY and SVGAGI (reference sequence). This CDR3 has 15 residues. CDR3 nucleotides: TGTGCCAGCAGGGAACTAGCGGGGGGGTACAATGAGCAGTTCTTC. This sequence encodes CASRELAGGYNEQFF.

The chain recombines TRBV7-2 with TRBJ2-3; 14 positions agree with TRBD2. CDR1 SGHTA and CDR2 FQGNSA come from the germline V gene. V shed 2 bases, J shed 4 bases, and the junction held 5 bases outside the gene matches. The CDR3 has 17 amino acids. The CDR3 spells CASSLRLAGGLSDTQYF. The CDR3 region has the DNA TGTGCCAGCAGCTTAAGACTAGCGGGGGGGCTGTCAGATACGCAGTATTTT.

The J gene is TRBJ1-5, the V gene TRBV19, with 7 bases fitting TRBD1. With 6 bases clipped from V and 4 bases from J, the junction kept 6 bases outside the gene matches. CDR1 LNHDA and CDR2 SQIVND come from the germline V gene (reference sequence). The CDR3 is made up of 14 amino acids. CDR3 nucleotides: TGTGCCAGTAGCCCCGGACAGGTGAATCAGCCCCAGCATTTT. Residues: CASSPGQVNQPQHF. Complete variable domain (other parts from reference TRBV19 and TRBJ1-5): DGGITQSPKYLFRKEGQNVTLSCEQNLNHDAMYWYRQDPGQGLRLIYYSQIVNDFQKGDIAEGYSVSREKKESFPLTVTSAQKNPTAFYLCASSPGQVNQPQHFGDGTRLSIL.

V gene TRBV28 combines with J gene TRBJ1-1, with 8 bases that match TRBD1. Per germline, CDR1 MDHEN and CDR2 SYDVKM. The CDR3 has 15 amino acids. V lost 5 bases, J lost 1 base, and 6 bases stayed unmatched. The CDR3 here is CASSHQGARNTEAFF. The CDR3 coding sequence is TGTGCCAGCAGTCACCAGGGGGCGCGGAACACTGAAGCTTTCTTT.

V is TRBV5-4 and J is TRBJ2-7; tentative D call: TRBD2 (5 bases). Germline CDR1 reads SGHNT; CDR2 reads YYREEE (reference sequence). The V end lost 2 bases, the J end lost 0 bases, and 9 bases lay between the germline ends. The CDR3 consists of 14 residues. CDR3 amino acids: CASSFPGYSYEQYF. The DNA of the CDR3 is TGTGCCAGCAGCTTCCCGGGATACTCCTACGAGCAGTACTTC.

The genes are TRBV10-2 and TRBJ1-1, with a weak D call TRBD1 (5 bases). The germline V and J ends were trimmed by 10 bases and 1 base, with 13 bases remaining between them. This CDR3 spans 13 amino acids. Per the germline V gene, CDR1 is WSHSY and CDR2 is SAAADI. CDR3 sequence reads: CATSWGGNTEAFF. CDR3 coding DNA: TGCGCCACTTCGTGGGGGGGGAACACTGAAGCTTTCTTT.

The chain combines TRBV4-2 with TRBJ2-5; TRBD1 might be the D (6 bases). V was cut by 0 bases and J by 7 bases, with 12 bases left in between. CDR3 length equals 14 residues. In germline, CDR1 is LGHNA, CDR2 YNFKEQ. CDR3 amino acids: CASSQDPGAGTQYF. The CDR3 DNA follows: TGTGCCAGCAGCCAAGATCCAGGGGCAGGGACCCAGTACTTC.

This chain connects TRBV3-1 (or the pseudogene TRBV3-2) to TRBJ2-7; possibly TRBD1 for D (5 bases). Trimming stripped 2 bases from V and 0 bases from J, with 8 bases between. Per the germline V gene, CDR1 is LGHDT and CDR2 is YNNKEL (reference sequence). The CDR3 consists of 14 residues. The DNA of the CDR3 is TGTGCCAGCAGCCAACAGGGAAGCTCCTACGAGCAGTACTTC. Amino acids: CASSQQGSSYEQYF.

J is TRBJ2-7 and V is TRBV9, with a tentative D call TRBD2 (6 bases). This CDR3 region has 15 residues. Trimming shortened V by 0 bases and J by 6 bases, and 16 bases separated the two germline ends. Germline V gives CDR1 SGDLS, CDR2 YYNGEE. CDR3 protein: CASSVVGLPGSEQYF. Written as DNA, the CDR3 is TGTGCCAGCAGCGTAGTCGGACTACCGGGGAGCGAGCAGTACTTC. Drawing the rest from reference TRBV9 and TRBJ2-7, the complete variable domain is DSGVTQTPKHLITATGQRVTLRCSPRSGDLSVYWYQQSLDQGLQFLIQYYNGEERAKGNILERFSAQQFPDLHSELNLSSLELGDSALYFCASSVVGLPGSEQYFGPGTRLTVT.

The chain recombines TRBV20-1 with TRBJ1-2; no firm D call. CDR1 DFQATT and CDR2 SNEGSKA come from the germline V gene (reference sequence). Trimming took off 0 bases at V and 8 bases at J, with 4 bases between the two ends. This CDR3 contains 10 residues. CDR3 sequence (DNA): TGCAGTGCTAGAGAGGGCGGCTACACCTTC. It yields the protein CSAREGGYTF.

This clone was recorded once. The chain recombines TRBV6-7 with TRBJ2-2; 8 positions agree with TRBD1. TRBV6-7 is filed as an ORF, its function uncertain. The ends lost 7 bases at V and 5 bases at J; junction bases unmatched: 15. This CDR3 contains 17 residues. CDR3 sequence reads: CASKPPGGASMTGELFF. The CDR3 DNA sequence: TGTGCCAGCAAGCCCCCAGGGGGCGCGTCTATGACCGGGGAGCTGTTTTTT.

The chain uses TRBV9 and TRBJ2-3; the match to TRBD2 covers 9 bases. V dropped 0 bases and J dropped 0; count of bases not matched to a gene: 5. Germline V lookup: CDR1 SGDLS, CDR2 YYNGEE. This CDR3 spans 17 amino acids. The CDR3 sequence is CASSVGASGASTDTQYF. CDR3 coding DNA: TGTGCCAGCAGCGTAGGGGCTAGCGGGGCTAGCACAGATACGCAGTATTTT. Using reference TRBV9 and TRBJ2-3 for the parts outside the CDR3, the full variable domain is DSGVTQTPKHLITATGQRVTLRCSPRSGDLSVYWYQQSLDQGLQFLIQYYNGEERAKGNILERFSAQQFPDLHSELNLSSLELGDSALYFCASSVGASGASTDTQYFGPGTRLTVL.

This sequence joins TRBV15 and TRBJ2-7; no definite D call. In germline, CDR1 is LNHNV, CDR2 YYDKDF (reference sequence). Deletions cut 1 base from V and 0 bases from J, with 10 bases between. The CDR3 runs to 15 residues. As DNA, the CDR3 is TGTGCCACCAGCAGAGGCTCAGGCCGCTCCTACGAGCAGTACTTC. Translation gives CATSRGSGRSYEQYF.

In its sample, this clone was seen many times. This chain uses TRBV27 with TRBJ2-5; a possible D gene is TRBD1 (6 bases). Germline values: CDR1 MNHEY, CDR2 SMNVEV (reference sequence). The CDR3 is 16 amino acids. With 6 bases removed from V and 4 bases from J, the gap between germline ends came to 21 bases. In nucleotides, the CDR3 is TGTGCCAGCAGCTGGACAGCCTATGATTTAGGAGAGACCCAGTACTTC. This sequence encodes CASSWTAYDLGETQYF.